This T cell receptor (beta chain) was sequenced for a study of spatial heterogeneity in lung cancer. Via MiXCR, TCRdb re-called the 5' RACE reads, giving one row per CDR3 protein. The sample includes roughly 100,000 distinct CDR3 sequences, around 8.6% seen only once; the top ten take less than 9%. Time point indicated: sample taken at primary tumor resection. Unsorted whole RNA of tumor, nontumor lung or frozen PBMC was sequenced. This clonotype was recorded at least ten times. This CDR3 has 13 amino acids. The germline CDR1 and CDR2 sequences are SGHDN and FVKESK. Trimming shortened V by 5 bases and J by 3 bases, and 7 bases separated the two germline ends.

J is TRBJ1-4 and V is TRBV14, with TRBD1 as a possible D gene (6 bases). This TCR was recovered from a male donor with early-stage non-small cell lung cancer. Sequenced material: PBMCs, taken at surgery. The CDR3 loop is CASSGQPNEKLFF. The CDR3, as DNA: TGTGCCAGCAGCGGACAGCCTAATGAAAAACTGTTTTTT. The entire variable domain, with the rest obtained from reference TRBV14 and TRBJ1-4, is as follows: EAGVTQFPSHSVIEKGQTVTLRCDPISGHDNLYWYRRVMGKEIKFLLHFVKESKQDESGMPNNRFLAERTGGTYSTLKVQPAELEDSGVYFCASSGQPNEKLFFGSGTQLSVL.